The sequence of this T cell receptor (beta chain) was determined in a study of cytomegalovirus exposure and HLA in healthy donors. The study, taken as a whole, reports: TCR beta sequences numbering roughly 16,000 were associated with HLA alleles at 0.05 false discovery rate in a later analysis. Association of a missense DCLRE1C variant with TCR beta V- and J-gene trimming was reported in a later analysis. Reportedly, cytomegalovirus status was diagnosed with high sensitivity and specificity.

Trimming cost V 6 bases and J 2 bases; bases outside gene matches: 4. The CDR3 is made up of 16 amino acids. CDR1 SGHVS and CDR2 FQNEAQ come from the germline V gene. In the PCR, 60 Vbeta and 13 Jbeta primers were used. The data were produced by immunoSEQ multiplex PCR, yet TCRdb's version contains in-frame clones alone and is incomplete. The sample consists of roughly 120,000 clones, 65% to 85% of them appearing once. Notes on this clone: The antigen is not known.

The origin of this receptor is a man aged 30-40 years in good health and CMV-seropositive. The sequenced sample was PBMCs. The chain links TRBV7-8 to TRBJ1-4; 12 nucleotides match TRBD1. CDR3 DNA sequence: TGTGCCAGCAGGGGGACAGGGGGCGGCACTAATGAAAAACTGTTTTTT. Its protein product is CASRGTGGGTNEKLFF.